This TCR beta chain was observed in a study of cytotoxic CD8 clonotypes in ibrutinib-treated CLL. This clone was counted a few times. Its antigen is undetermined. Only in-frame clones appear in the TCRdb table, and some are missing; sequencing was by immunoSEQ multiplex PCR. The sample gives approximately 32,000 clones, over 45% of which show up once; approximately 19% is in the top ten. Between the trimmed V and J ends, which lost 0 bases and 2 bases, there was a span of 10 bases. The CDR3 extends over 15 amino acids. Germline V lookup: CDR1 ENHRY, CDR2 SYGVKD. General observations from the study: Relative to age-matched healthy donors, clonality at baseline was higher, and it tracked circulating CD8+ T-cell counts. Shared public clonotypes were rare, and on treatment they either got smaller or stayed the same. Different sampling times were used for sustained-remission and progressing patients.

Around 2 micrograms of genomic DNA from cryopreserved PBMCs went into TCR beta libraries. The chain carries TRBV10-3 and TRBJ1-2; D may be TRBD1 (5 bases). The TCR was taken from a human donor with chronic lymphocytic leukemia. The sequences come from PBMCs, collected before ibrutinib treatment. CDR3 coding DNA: TGTGCCATCAGTGAGTCGGGGAACAGGAACTATGGCTACACCTTC. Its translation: CAISESGNRNYGYTF.